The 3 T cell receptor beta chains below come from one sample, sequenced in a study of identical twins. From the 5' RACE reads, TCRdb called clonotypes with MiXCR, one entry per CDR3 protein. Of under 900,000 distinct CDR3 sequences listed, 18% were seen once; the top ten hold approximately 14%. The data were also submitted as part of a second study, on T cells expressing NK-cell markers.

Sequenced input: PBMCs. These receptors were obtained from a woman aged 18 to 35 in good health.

DNA of the CDR3: TGTGCCAGCAGGGGGGGGACAGGTTCATCTAACTATGGCTACACCTTC. This translates into CASRGGTGSSNYGYTF. The V call is TRBV7-9, the J call TRBJ1-2, with 8 bases that match TRBD1. CDR1 is SEHNR, CDR2 FQNEAQ, per germline (reference sequence). This CDR3 spans 16 amino acids. V gave up 6 bases and J gave up 0 bases; unmatched junction bases: 9.

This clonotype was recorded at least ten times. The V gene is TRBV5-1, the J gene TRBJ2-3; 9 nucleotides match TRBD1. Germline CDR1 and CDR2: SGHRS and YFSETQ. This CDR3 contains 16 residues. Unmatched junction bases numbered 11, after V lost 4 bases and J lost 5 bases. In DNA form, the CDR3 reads TGCGCCAGCAGCCAGGCACCGGGACAGGGTGGAGATACGCAGTATTTT. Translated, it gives CASSQAPGQGGDTQYF.

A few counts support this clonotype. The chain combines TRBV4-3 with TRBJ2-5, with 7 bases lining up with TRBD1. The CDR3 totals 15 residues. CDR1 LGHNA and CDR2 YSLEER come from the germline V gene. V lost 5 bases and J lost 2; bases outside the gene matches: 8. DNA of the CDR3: TGCGCCAGCAGCGTCACTTGGGGACAGCAAGAGACCCAGTACTTC. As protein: CASSVTWGQQETQYF.